This T cell receptor beta chain is drawn from a study of shared clonotypes between healthy human individuals. As for the study in general: Researchers drew samples from two women and a few men aged 18 to 49.

This clone was observed at least ten times. The antigen is unknown. Each CD8 memory set brought CD45RO+ cells together with CCR7-negative CD45RA+ TemRA cells. Study outcomes and limitations: In this cohort, only blood was sampled, and tissue repertoires likely differ.

Using immunoSEQ multiplex PCR, the repertoire was profiled, and TCRdb retains in-frame clones only, with some absent. The table shows under 120,000 clones, with about 70% occurring only once. This CDR3 has 16 residues. Germline assignment: CDR1 LGHNA and CDR2 YNFKEQ. V lost 3 bases, J lost 4 bases, and 5 bases stayed unmatched. V usage is TRBV4-2 and J usage is TRBJ2-3; TRBD2 matches 12 bases. The receptor was isolated from a woman aged 25-40 years in good health. Sequencing was performed on memory CD8+ T cells sorted from blood. Sample subset: CD45RO+ cells pooled with CCR7-negative TemRA cells. CDR3 region: CASSQASGRGSDTQYF. CDR3 nucleotide sequence: TGTGCCAGCAGCCAGGCTAGCGGGAGGGGGTCAGATACGCAGTATTTT.